Below are 22 T cell receptor beta chains sequenced from a single sample in a study of blood T cells in healthy people across ages (dated by TCRdb to between 2015 and 2016). Library method: 5' RACE. A second PCR of roughly 6 to 11 cycles was run with a J-beta primer mix and a sample-barcoded 5' primer. TCRdb reran the public reads through fastp at Q25 and MiXCR, keeping productive beta chains. Records with the same CDR3 protein are collapsed into one entry carrying the most frequent genes and DNA. The sample table shows around 2 million distinct CDR3 sequences, and more than 35% are seen once. In total, the top ten clones hold 23% of the sample. Sequenced material: blood. The origin of the receptors is a human donor in good health.

This clonotype was found a few times. CDR3 in amino acids: CASLGSQETQYF. In nucleotides, the CDR3 is TGTGCCAGCTTGGGGAGCCAAGAGACCCAGTACTTC. The gene calls are TRBV7-9 and TRBJ2-5, with a tentative D call TRBD2 (5 bases). V lost 8 bases, J lost 1 base, and 8 bases lay in between. The V gene's germline CDR1 is SEHNR and CDR2 FQNEAQ (reference sequence). The CDR3 spans 12 residues.

The chain recombines TRBV7-2 with TRBJ1-2; TRBD1 is a possible D gene (5 bases). This CDR3 has 14 residues. The ends were cut back, 3 bases at V and 6 bases at J, with 14 bases in the middle. Germline lookup yields CDR1 SGHTA and CDR2 FQGNSA. The CDR3 sequence: CASSLVLGTDGYTF. DNA of the CDR3: TGTGCCAGCAGCTTGGTTTTGGGGACTGATGGCTACACCTTC.

This clonotype was detected many times. At one of its ends the junction is not consistent with the germline gene, which may arise from a read error. This chain links TRBV7-3 with TRBJ2-3, with 7 bases lining up with TRBD1. The germline V gene has CDR1 SGHTA and CDR2 FQGTGA. The CDR3 is 15 amino acids. CDR3 coding DNA: TGCGCCAGCAGCCTTACAGGGGTAGGGACAGATACGCAGTATTTT. Amino acid sequence: CASSLTGVGTDTQYF.

This clonotype appeared many times. The chain combines TRBV10-3 with TRBJ2-3; TRBD2 might be the D (5 bases). Trimming left V 2 bases short and J 0 bases short, with 9 bases between. Germline V lookup: CDR1 ENHRY, CDR2 SYGVKD. The CDR3 is 15 residues long. CDR3 sequence reads: CAISERETSTDTQYF. The CDR3 nucleotides read TGTGCCATCAGTGAGAGGGAGACTAGCACAGATACGCAGTATTTT.

The J gene is TRBJ1-2, the V gene TRBV25-1; 10 bases are shared with TRBD1. The ends lost 3 bases at V and 5 bases at J; junction bases unmatched: 9. Germline V CDR1 and CDR2: MGHDK, SYGVNS. The CDR3 loop spans 16 amino acids. The CDR3 DNA follows: TGTGCCAGCAGTGATTGGACAGGGGGAGGATGGTATGGCTACACCTTC. It specifies CASSDWTGGGWYGYTF.

With respect to this clonotype: A much larger clone differs by one base, so this may be a read error. This chain links TRBV7-2 with TRBJ2-3; D unclear. V gave up 3 bases and J gave up 6 bases, with 4 bases separating them. Germline V gene data show CDR1 as SGHTA and CDR2 as FQGNSA. The CDR3 has 11 residues. CDR3 nucleotide sequence: TGTGCCAGCAGCTTCGATGATACGCAGTATTTT. Translation: CASSFDDTQYF.

This clonotype was recorded only once. A read error may be the cause here, since a much bigger clone is one base away. The chain joins TRBV7-2 to TRBJ2-5; D possibly corresponds to TRBD2 (5 bases). The J call may be incorrect, as the DNA end agrees better with TRBJ2-7. The germline V gene encodes CDR1 SGHTA and CDR2 FQGNSA. This CDR3 comprises 13 residues. CDR3 loop: CASSFGIIYEQYF. The CDR3 region has the DNA TGTGCCAGCAGCTTCGGGATTATCTACGAGCAGTACTTC.

This clonotype showed up just a few times. The rearrangement uses TRBV7-2 and TRBJ1-2, with D unclear. The V end was cut by 1 base, the J end by 3 bases, with 15 bases between. The CDR3 covers 16 residues. The germline CDR1 and CDR2 sequences are SGHTA and FQGNSA. CDR3 nucleotides: TGTGCCAGCAGCTTAGGACTACGCGGTCGGGACTATGGCTACACCTTC. Translated, it gives CASSLGLRGRDYGYTF.

This clonotype has more than one count but fewer than ten. The chain uses TRBV4-3 and TRBJ1-4; TRBD1 might be the D (5 bases). The germline V and J ends were trimmed by 0 bases and 12 bases, with 17 bases remaining between them. The CDR3 has 15 residues. Germline lookup yields CDR1 LGHNA and CDR2 YSLEER. The CDR3 DNA reads as TGCGCCAGCAGCCAAGATATCAGGGTATTTGGTGAACTGTTTTTT. Translated: CASSQDIRVFGELFF.

The J gene is TRBJ2-5, the V gene TRBV14, with 8 bases lining up with TRBD1. The CDR3 is 15 amino acids. The J segment lost 11 bases and the V segment lost 1 base, leaving 12 bases of the junction unmatched. Germline V gene lookup returns CDR1 SGHDN and CDR2 FVKESK. The DNA of the CDR3 is TGTGCCAGCAGCCAAGTAAATGCAGGGGGCATAGAGCAGTACTTC. Translated: CASSQVNAGGIEQYF.

This clonotype has a handful of counts. J is TRBJ2-7 and V is TRBV29-1; 7 bases fit TRBD1. The ends lost 8 bases at V and 3 bases at J; junction bases unmatched: 4. Germline V gives CDR1 SQVTM, CDR2 ANQGSEA. CDR3 length equals 11 residues. CDR3 in amino acids: CSRGQHYEQYF. In DNA, the CDR3 is TGCAGCCGGGGACAGCACTACGAGCAGTACTTC.

This clonotype was picked up many times. This rearrangement joins TRBV7-6 to TRBJ2-7; TRBD2 agrees at 9 bases. This CDR3 contains 16 residues. Germline CDR1 SGHVS, CDR2 FNYEAQ. V lost 4 bases and J lost 2; bases outside the gene matches: 9. The chain's CDR3 is CASSSSLAGGAYEQYF. The CDR3 DNA reads as TGTGCCAGCAGCTCTAGCTTGGCGGGGGGGGCCTACGAGCAGTACTTC.

This clonotype was seen only a few times. The chain carries TRBV12-3 or TRBV12-4 and TRBJ2-3; D gene ambiguous. With 11 bases removed from V and 0 bases from J, the gap between germline ends came to 9 bases. The CDR3 runs to 12 residues. This CDR3 reads CAAAFSTDTQYF. In nucleotides, the CDR3 is TGTGCCGCAGCGTTCAGCACAGATACGCAGTATTTT.

The DNA of the CDR3 is TGTGCCAGCAGTTCCTCGTCAAAGGGCCCAAACTATGGCTACACCTTC. It encodes CASSSSSKGPNYGYTF. The chain carries TRBV6-6 and TRBJ1-2; D call uncertain. CDR1 is MNHNY, CDR2 SVGAGI, per germline (reference sequence). CDR3 length: 16 amino acids. Trimming cost V 4 bases and J 2 bases, with 17 bases left between them.

This clonotype was counted between two and nine times. The chain joins TRBV12-3 or TRBV12-4 to TRBJ1-2, with TRBD1 matching 9 bases. J was trimmed by 6 bases and V by 6 bases; bases with no gene match: 8. This CDR3 is built from 14 residues. Here the CDR3 reads CASSADRGRDGYTF. The CDR3 DNA reads TGTGCCAGCAGCGCGGACAGGGGACGGGATGGCTACACCTTC.

The chain links TRBV28 to TRBJ2-3; D is possibly TRBD2 (6 bases). Germline V gene data show CDR1 as MDHEN and CDR2 as SYDVKM. This CDR3 spans 15 amino acids. V was shortened by 3 bases and J by 0 bases, with 10 bases between the two germline ends. The CDR3 region has the DNA TGTGCCAGCAGTTTTAGCGGACCTAGCACAGATACGCAGTATTTT. Translated, it gives CASSFSGPSTDTQYF.

The sample holds a few counts of this clonotype. This chain links TRBV6-2 or TRBV6-3 with TRBJ2-3; D gene uncertain. The germline CDR1 and CDR2 sequences are MNHEY and SVGEGT. V was shortened by 2 bases and J by 10 bases, with 10 bases between the two germline ends. The CDR3 extends over 12 amino acids. The CDR3 sequence is CASSYIGQAQYF. The CDR3 bases are TGTGCCAGCAGTTACATCGGCCAGGCGCAGTATTTT.

The chain uses TRBV2 and TRBJ1-3; no clear D gene. Germline V gene lookup returns CDR1 SNHLY and CDR2 FYNNEI. The CDR3 extends over 13 amino acids. V was shortened by 6 bases and J by 0 bases, with 6 bases between the two germline ends. The CDR3 nucleotides are TGTGCCAGCAGCGGCAACTCTGGAAACACCATATATTTT. Amino acid sequence: CASSGNSGNTIYF.

This rearrangement joins TRBV6-2 or TRBV6-3 to TRBJ1-2; D is perhaps TRBD1 (5 bases). CDR1 MNHEY and CDR2 SVGEGT come from the germline V gene. This CDR3 comprises 15 residues. The ends were cut back, 5 bases at V and 1 base at J, with 14 bases in the middle. CDR3 residues: CASSPRDGYNYGYTF. The CDR3 nucleotides read TGTGCCAGCAGTCCTCGGGACGGATATAACTATGGCTACACCTTC.

This clonotype occurred a few times. J is TRBJ2-1 and V is TRBV27; TRBD2 matches at 7 bases. V gave up 11 bases and J gave up 11 bases; unmatched junction bases: 9. Germline V CDR1 and CDR2: MNHEY, SMNVEV (reference sequence). This CDR3 spans 11 amino acids. The CDR3 DNA reads TGTGCCTCGGGGGGATACCCTCAGCAGTTCTTC. Encoded protein: CASGGYPQQFF.

The rearrangement joins TRBV20-1 to TRBJ2-5, with a possible D match to TRBD1 (6 bases). The CDR3 runs to 16 residues. The V gene's germline CDR1 is DFQATT and CDR2 SNEGSKA (reference sequence). Between the trimmed V and J ends, which lost 0 bases and 2 bases, there was a span of 16 bases. The CDR3 loop reads CSARDRRGTQQETQYF. The CDR3 region has the DNA TGCAGTGCTAGAGATAGAAGGGGGACACAGCAAGAGACCCAGTACTTC.

This clonotype was found a few times. The chain links TRBV10-2 to TRBJ2-2; 7 bases are a match to TRBD1. Germline V gene sequence: CDR1 WSHSY, CDR2 SAAADI. Trimming at V came to 6 bases and at J to 1 base, leaving 5 bases not matched to a gene. The CDR3 has 15 amino acids. The CDR3: CASSLGQRNTGELFF. Here the CDR3 DNA reads TGCGCCAGCAGCCTGGGACAGCGGAACACCGGGGAGCTGTTTTTT.